These 22 T cell receptor beta chains came from one sample sequenced in a study of PD-L1 blockade in urothelial cancer. Profiled with immunoSEQ multiplex PCR; TCRdb holds only in-frame clones, not every one. The sample yields approximately 110,000 clones, around 85% seen once. The sample here was PBMCs, taken around atezolizumab (anti-PD-L1) treatment. The source of these receptors is a man aged 50 to 59 with urothelial cancer.

In this sample, this clone turned up a few times. V and J are TRBV5-4 and TRBJ2-7, with 7 bases matching TRBD1. Germline assignment: CDR1 SGHNT and CDR2 YYREEE (reference sequence). V was clipped by 4 bases and J by 5 bases; unmatched bases: 3. The CDR3 is made up of 12 amino acids. This CDR3 reads CASSMGTDEQYF. In nucleotides, the CDR3 is TGTGCCAGCAGCATGGGGACAGACGAGCAGTACTTC.

The rearrangement uses TRBV28 and TRBJ1-5; D gene unclear. CDR3 length: 14 amino acids. The germline gives CDR1 MDHEN, CDR2 SYDVKM. The germline V and J ends were trimmed by 8 bases and 4 bases, with 15 bases remaining between them. The CDR3 region is CASLAVLTNQPQHF. The CDR3 DNA sequence: TGTGCCAGCCTAGCGGTACTAACTAATCAGCCCCAGCATTTT. The full variable domain, with the rest looked up from reference TRBV28 and TRBJ1-5, is DVKVTQSSRYLVKRTGEKVFLECVQDMDHENMFWYRQDPGLGLRLIYFSYDVKMKEKGDIPEGYSVSREKKERFSLILESASTNQTSMYLCASLAVLTNQPQHFGDGTRLSIL.

The V gene is TRBV27, the J gene TRBJ2-1; 7 nucleotides match TRBD2. V trimming: 3 bases; J trimming: 7 bases; junction bases outside the gene matches: 6. CDR1 and CDR2 from the germline V gene are MNHEY and SMNVEV (reference sequence). This CDR3 is 14 amino acids long. Here the CDR3 reads CASSFYRGVNEQFF. Here the CDR3 DNA reads TGTGCCAGCAGTTTCTACCGGGGGGTAAATGAGCAGTTCTTC.

The chain couples TRBV9 to TRBJ2-4; 7 bases map to TRBD1. The CDR3 runs to 13 residues. The germline CDR1 and CDR2 sequences are SGDLS and YYNGEE. With 4 bases clipped from V and 9 bases from J, the junction kept 7 bases outside the gene matches. CDR3 loop: CASSKQGQGIQYF. The CDR3 nucleotides are TGTGCCAGCAGCAAACAGGGGCAGGGCATTCAGTACTTC.

The CDR3 sequence is CASSLAGIGTDTQYF. The CDR3 DNA reads TGTGCCAGCAGCCTAGCCGGTATAGGCACAGATACGCAGTATTTT. The chain recombines TRBV6-5 with TRBJ2-3; possibly TRBD2 for D (5 bases). V was cut by 6 bases and J by 1 base, with 14 bases left in between. Germline loops: CDR1 MNHEY, CDR2 SVGAGI. The length of the CDR3 is 15 residues.

The chain combines TRBV7-9 with TRBJ2-5; D perhaps matches TRBD2 (5 bases). CDR3 size: 16 residues. V was clipped by 2 bases and J by 4 bases, with 17 bases between them. Germline V gene data show CDR1 as SEHNR and CDR2 as FQNEAQ (reference sequence). DNA of the CDR3: TGTGCCAGCAGCTTACCGACGAGGAGCGAGGGAGAGACCCAGTACTTC. Amino acids: CASSLPTRSEGETQYF.

J is TRBJ1-1 and V is TRBV9; D is perhaps TRBD1 (6 bases). This CDR3 has 15 amino acids. V lost 4 bases and J lost 2, with 15 bases in between. In germline, CDR1 is SGDLS, CDR2 YYNGEE. The CDR3 here is CASSSPTGSNTEAFF. The CDR3 DNA reads TGTGCCAGCAGCTCCCCGACAGGCTCTAACACTGAAGCTTTCTTT.

The chain couples TRBV7-9 to TRBJ2-6; D perhaps matches TRBD1 (6 bases). Germline V lookup: CDR1 SEHNR, CDR2 FQNEAQ (reference sequence). This CDR3 region has 17 residues. V was pared by 3 bases and J by 4 bases, with 16 bases between. CDR3 residues: CASSFRTGRAGANVLTF. CDR3 DNA sequence: TGTGCCAGCAGCTTTCGAACAGGGCGCGCCGGGGCCAACGTCCTGACTTTC.

The chain joins TRBV6-1 to TRBJ1-1; TRBD1 aligns across 8 bases. CDR3 length: 15 residues. Germline trimming cut 4 bases from V and 1 base from J; bases unmatched to any gene: 5. The germline gives CDR1 MNHNS, CDR2 SASEGT. In DNA form, the CDR3 reads TGTGCCAGCAGTGGTCGGACAGGGCGGAACACTGAAGCTTTCTTT. This gives the protein CASSGRTGRNTEAFF.

The gene calls are TRBV27 and TRBJ2-7; D remains unclear. The germline CDR1 and CDR2 sequences are MNHEY and SMNVEV (reference sequence). The germline V and J ends were trimmed by 2 bases and 3 bases, with 8 bases remaining between them. This CDR3 is built from 13 residues. The CDR3 nucleotides read TGTGCCAGCAGTTTAGGCGGAAACTACGAGCAGTACTTC. It translates to CASSLGGNYEQYF.

The V gene is TRBV19, the J gene TRBJ1-2; D might be TRBD1 (5 bases). Trimming took 3 bases from V and 2 from J, leaving 10 bases between them. This CDR3 is built from 14 residues. CDR1 is LNHDA, CDR2 SQIVND, per germline (reference sequence). The CDR3: CASSIGQGNYGYTF. CDR3 DNA sequence: TGTGCCAGTAGTATTGGACAAGGAAACTATGGCTACACCTTC.

The rearrangement links TRBV28 to TRBJ2-5; 14 bases align to TRBD2. The CDR3 runs 17 residues. V lost 3 bases and J lost 5; bases outside the gene matches: 8. Germline loops: CDR1 MDHEN, CDR2 SYDVKM. CDR3 amino acids: CASSLPGTSGSGETQYF. The CDR3 DNA sequence: TGTGCCAGCAGTTTGCCCGGGACTAGCGGGAGTGGGGAGACCCAGTACTTC.

This clone came up a few times. This chain connects TRBV19 to TRBJ1-1; possible D gene TRBD1, 6 bases. Germline CDR1 and CDR2: LNHDA and SQIVND (reference sequence). Trimming took off 3 bases at V and 5 bases at J, with 10 bases between the two ends. The CDR3 length is 13 residues. The CDR3 DNA is TGTGCCAGTAGTATTCCGGGGACAACTGAAGCTTTCTTT. Translation gives CASSIPGTTEAFF. Full variable domain (rest looked up from reference TRBV19 and TRBJ1-1): DGGITQSPKYLFRKEGQNVTLSCEQNLNHDAMYWYRQDPGQGLRLIYYSQIVNDFQKGDIAEGYSVSREKKESFPLTVTSAQKNPTAFYLCASSIPGTTEAFFGQGTRLTVV.

The chain couples TRBV4-1 to TRBJ1-1; D perhaps matches TRBD1 (5 bases). The germline CDR1 and CDR2 sequences are MGHRA and YSYEKL. Trimming took 0 bases from V and 4 from J, leaving 12 bases between them. This CDR3 region has 15 residues. The DNA of the CDR3 is TGCGCCAGCAGCCAAGAAGCAGGGCTTGGCACTGAAGCTTTCTTT. Amino acid sequence: CASSQEAGLGTEAFF.

Concerning this clone itself: Additional DNA sequences in this sample encode the identical CDR3. The chain uses TRBV5-1 and TRBJ2-3, with 7 nucleotides matching TRBD2. The CDR3 covers 16 residues. Germline loops: CDR1 SGHRS, CDR2 YFSETQ. V lost 0 bases and J lost 0; bases outside the gene matches: 4. This chain's CDR3 is CASSLEAGSSTDTQYF. CDR3 sequence (DNA): TGCGCCAGCAGCTTGGAAGCGGGATCTAGCACAGATACGCAGTATTTT.

V gene TRBV14 combines with J gene TRBJ1-2, with no clear D. Germline CDR1 and CDR2: SGHDN and FVKESK. The CDR3 consists of 13 residues. Trimming cost V 2 bases and J 4 bases, with 8 bases left between them. CDR3 sequence: CASSQTLTYGYTF. The CDR3 region has the DNA TGTGCCAGCAGCCAAACCCTAACCTATGGCTACACCTTC.

The rearrangement joins TRBV6-1 to TRBJ2-1; D might be TRBD2 (6 bases). This CDR3 has 14 amino acids. Germline lookup yields CDR1 MNHNS and CDR2 SASEGT. The germline V and J ends were trimmed by 10 bases and 0 bases, with 13 bases remaining between them. CDR3 in DNA: TGTGCCACCCGGGACTGGAGCTCCTACAATGAGCAGTTCTTC. It codes for CATRDWSSYNEQFF.

The chain combines TRBV19 with TRBJ1-1, with TRBD1 matching 7 bases. J lost 1 base, V lost 8 bases, and 7 bases had no gene match. There are 14 residues in the CDR3. Germline V gene sequence: CDR1 LNHDA, CDR2 SQIVND (reference sequence). CDR3 in amino acids: CASFTGTANTEAFF. The CDR3 nucleotides read TGTGCCAGTTTTACCGGGACAGCGAACACTGAAGCTTTCTTT.

The chain has TRBV5-1 and TRBJ2-1, with D perhaps matching TRBD2 (5 bases). The V and J ends lost 4 bases and 4 bases respectively, with 15 bases between them. Germline CDR1 SGHRS, CDR2 YFSETQ. The CDR3 contains 15 residues. CDR3 bases: TGCGCCAGCAGCCCGGACCCGCCGGGATACAATGAGCAGTTCTTC. This encodes CASSPDPPGYNEQFF.

V usage is TRBV7-8 and J usage is TRBJ1-1; D perhaps matches TRBD1 (5 bases). The ends were cut back, 5 bases at V and 0 bases at J, with 16 bases in the middle. Germline V gene data show CDR1 as SGHVS and CDR2 as FQNEAQ. This CDR3 has 16 residues. CDR3 amino acids: CASSLGGPYMNTEAFF. The CDR3 nucleotides read TGTGCCAGCAGCCTGGGGGGTCCTTACATGAACACTGAAGCTTTCTTT.

To note about this clone: Germline and junction disagree at one end, which may indicate a read error. The chain joins TRBV2 to TRBJ2-5; possible D gene TRBD1, 5 bases. CDR3 length equals 14 residues. CDR1 is SNHLY, CDR2 FYNNEI, per germline. The CDR3 is CASTEKTVQETQYF. The CDR3, as DNA: TGTGCCAGCACTGAAAAGACAGTTCAAGAGACCCAGTACTTC.

The V call is TRBV30, the J call TRBJ2-1; weak D call: TRBD2 (6 bases). V was cut by 3 bases and J by 10 bases, with 16 bases left in between. CDR3 length: 13 amino acids. Per the germline V gene, CDR1 is GTSNPN and CDR2 is SVGIG (reference sequence). DNA for the CDR3: TGTGCCTGGAGCCGGGGAGGCAGCGACGAGCAGTTCTTC. Translated: CAWSRGGSDEQFF.